A single sample is the source of the 18 T cell receptor beta chains below, sequenced in a study of radiotherapy plus CTLA-4 blockade in lung cancer. Sequencing was performed with immunoSEQ multiplex PCR; in TCRdb, only in-frame clones are kept and a portion is missing. The profile shows over 14,000 clones, 72% of them singletons. Sequenced here: peripheral blood, sampled from a patient treated with radiotherapy plus ipilimumab. These receptors originate from a human donor with non-small cell lung cancer whose response to radiotherapy plus ipilimumab could not be evaluated.

This chain connects TRBV14 to TRBJ1-2, with TRBD1 as a possible D gene (5 bases). Germline loops: CDR1 SGHDN, CDR2 FVKESK. The CDR3 is 14 residues long. V shed 4 bases and J shed 8 bases, with 17 bases lying between them. CDR3 amino acids: CASSPPGSGRGYTF. DNA of the CDR3: TGTGCCAGCAGCCCCCCCGGGTCAGGGCGAGGCTACACCTTC.

The sample holds a few counts of this clone. The chain combines TRBV7-2 with TRBJ2-1; 15 bases map to TRBD2. This CDR3 is built from 16 residues. Losses at the gene ends were 4 bases for V and 9 bases for J; bases not matched to a gene: 7. Germline loops: CDR1 SGHTA, CDR2 FQGNSA. CDR3 protein: CASSSRTSGGAVEQFF. CDR3 DNA: TGTGCCAGCAGCTCCCGGACTAGCGGGGGGGCCGTTGAGCAGTTCTTC. Based on the CDR3 plus reference TRBV7-2 and TRBJ2-1, the full variable domain is GAGVSQSPSNKVTEKGKDVELRCDPISGHTALYWYRQSLGQGLEFLIYFQGNSAPDKSGLPSDRFSAERTGGSVSTLTIQRTQQEDSAVYLCASSSRTSGGAVEQFFGPGTRLTVL.

This clone has only one observation. This chain links TRBV28 with TRBJ2-2, with a tentative D call TRBD1 (6 bases). The V gene's germline CDR1 is MDHEN and CDR2 SYDVKM. The CDR3 has 15 amino acids. Trimming shortened V by 5 bases and J by 0 bases, and 10 bases separated the two germline ends. CDR3 nucleotide sequence: TGTGCCAGCAGTACGGGACAACCGAACACCGGGGAGCTGTTTTTT. Translation gives CASSTGQPNTGELFF.

The gene calls are TRBV5-4 and TRBJ2-3; 10 bases map to TRBD2. CDR1 and CDR2 (germline): SGHNT, YYREEE (reference sequence). The CDR3 has 16 residues. Trimming took 4 bases from V and 0 from J; bases not matched to a gene: 5. CDR3 sequence reads: CASSATSGVSTDTQYF. In nucleotides, the CDR3 is TGTGCCAGCAGCGCTACTAGCGGGGTTAGCACAGATACGCAGTATTTT.

The gene calls are TRBV5-1 and TRBJ2-1, with TRBD2 matching over 10 bases. This CDR3 contains 16 residues. V was clipped by 4 bases and J by 4 bases; unmatched bases: 8. CDR1 SGHRS and CDR2 YFSETQ come from the germline V gene. The CDR3 region is CASSSTLAGGYNEQFF. The CDR3, as DNA: TGCGCCAGCAGCAGCACCTTAGCGGGGGGTTACAATGAGCAGTTCTTC.

This clone was detected a few times. This likely stems from a read error, as it lies one base from a far larger clone. The sample carries other DNA sequences with the same CDR3. The V call is TRBV5-4, the J call TRBJ1-3; TRBD1 matches 10 bases. J gave up 2 bases and V 4 bases, and 9 bases lay outside the gene matches. The CDR3 has 17 amino acids. Germline V gene lookup returns CDR1 SGHNT and CDR2 YYREEE (reference sequence). The CDR3 nucleotides are TGTGCCAGCAGCCAAAGGACAGGGGGTAGAGCTGGAAACACCATATATTTT. Protein product: CASSQRTGGRAGNTIYF. Using reference TRBV5-4 and TRBJ1-3 for the parts outside the CDR3, the full variable domain is ETGVTQSPTHLIKTRGQQVTLRCSSQSGHNTVSWYQQALGQGPQFIFQYYREEENGRGNFPPRFSGLQFPNYSSELNVNALELDDSALYLCASSQRTGGRAGNTIYFGEGSWLTVV.

The J gene is TRBJ2-5, the V gene TRBV19, with 8 bases aligning to TRBD1. In germline, CDR1 is LNHDA, CDR2 SQIVND (reference sequence). V was pared by 5 bases and J by 7 bases, with 3 bases of the junction left unmatched. The CDR3 extends over 12 amino acids. The CDR3 nucleotides are TGTGCCAGTAGTGACAGGGGAGGGACCCAGTACTTC. It yields the protein CASSDRGGTQYF.

By proportion, this clone is medium-sized. V is TRBV19 and J is TRBJ1-1, with D possibly matching TRBD1 (5 bases). V was clipped by 3 bases and J by 7 bases, with 12 bases between them. CDR3 length equals 13 residues. The germline V gene encodes CDR1 LNHDA and CDR2 SQIVND (reference sequence). CDR3 loop: CASSIIQGLEAFF. DNA of the CDR3: TGTGCCAGTAGTATTATCCAGGGACTTGAAGCTTTCTTT.

This clone appeared a single time. The chain recombines TRBV18 with TRBJ1-2; D ambiguous. The CDR3 is made up of 15 amino acids. Germline values: CDR1 KGHSH, CDR2 LQKENI. With 3 bases removed from V and 0 bases from J, the gap between germline ends came to 11 bases. CDR3 loop: CASSPSSGPNYGYTF. In DNA, the CDR3 is TGTGCCAGCTCACCTTCATCGGGTCCTAACTATGGCTACACCTTC.

The rearrangement links TRBV5-4 to TRBJ1-2; D possibly corresponds to TRBD1 (6 bases). V lost 0 bases, J lost 7 bases, and 10 bases lay in between. Looked up from germline, CDR1 is SGHNT and CDR2 is YYREEE (reference sequence). The CDR3 spans 13 residues. The CDR3 nucleotides are TGTGCCAGCAGCTTGGATGGGACATCTGGCTACACCTTC. The encoded protein is CASSLDGTSGYTF.

With respect to this clone: Other DNA sequences in the sample encode the same CDR3. This chain uses TRBV6-6 with TRBJ1-4; D not resolved. CDR3 length: 12 amino acids. Trimming left V 9 bases short and J 8 bases short, with 13 bases between. CDR1 and CDR2 (germline): MNHNY, SVGAGI (reference sequence). The CDR3 DNA sequence: TGTGCCAGTACTGTAGCGGACGAAAAACTGTTTTTT. It translates to CASTVADEKLFF.

This clone was seen more than once but under ten times. This rearrangement joins TRBV28 to TRBJ1-3; the D gene is possibly TRBD1 (6 bases). Trimming cost V 9 bases and J 1 base, with 7 bases left between them. The germline CDR1 and CDR2 sequences are MDHEN and SYDVKM. This CDR3 contains 12 residues. CDR3 amino acids: CARGASGNTIYF. CDR3 coding DNA: TGTGCCAGGGGGGCGTCTGGAAACACCATATATTTT.

This clone was recorded a few times. This chain links TRBV6-5 with TRBJ2-5, with 8 bases lining up with TRBD2. CDR1 is MNHEY, CDR2 SVGAGI, per germline. The J segment lost 5 bases and the V segment lost 6 bases, leaving 8 bases of the junction unmatched. This CDR3 spans 14 amino acids. CDR3 sequence (DNA): TGTGCCAGCAGGACCCCGGGGGGGACGGAGACCCAGTACTTC. It translates to CASRTPGGTETQYF.

The chain employs TRBV5-1 and TRBJ1-5; 9 nucleotides agree with TRBD1. The CDR3 contains 14 residues. J lost 6 bases, V lost 4 bases, and 5 bases had no gene match. Germline loops: CDR1 SGHRS, CDR2 YFSETQ. CDR3 nucleotide sequence: TGCGCCAGCAGCCCCGCGACAGGGGGTCAGCCCCAGCATTTT. This sequence encodes CASSPATGGQPQHF.

The chain carries TRBV5-6 and TRBJ2-2; weak D call: TRBD2 (5 bases). The CDR3 contains 14 residues. Germline V gives CDR1 SGHDT, CDR2 YYEEEE. Trimming pared 0 bases from V and 8 bases from J, leaving 11 bases between. CDR3 bases: TGTGCCAGCAGCTTGGCCCCATTAGCGGGGGAGCTGTTTTTT. Translating it yields CASSLAPLAGELFF.

The CDR3 coding sequence is TGTGCCAGCTCACCAGGGGGCGCGAGGAACACTGAAGCTTTCTTT. Residues: CASSPGGARNTEAFF. The chain links TRBV18 to TRBJ1-1, with TRBD1 as a possible D gene (6 bases). Per the germline V gene, CDR1 is KGHSH and CDR2 is LQKENI. The CDR3 extends over 15 amino acids. Between the trimmed V and J ends, which lost 2 bases and 1 base, there was a span of 11 bases.

CDR3 protein: CASIRGEAETDTQYF. For the CDR3, the DNA is TGCGCCAGCATACGGGGGGAAGCGGAAACAGATACGCAGTATTTT. The rearrangement uses TRBV5-1 and TRBJ2-3; 7 nucleotides agree with TRBD2. The CDR3 has 15 residues. V was pared by 6 bases and J by 3 bases, with 10 bases of the junction left unmatched. Germline loops: CDR1 SGHRS, CDR2 YFSETQ.

This rearrangement joins TRBV7-9 to TRBJ1-6, with TRBD1 matching 8 bases. V shed 5 bases, J shed 9 bases, and the junction held 6 bases outside the gene matches. The germline CDR1 and CDR2 sequences are SEHNR and FQNEAQ (reference sequence). The length of the CDR3 is 14 residues. DNA of the CDR3: TGTGCCAGCAGCGGGACAGGCGGGATTTCACCCCTCCACTTT. As protein: CASSGTGGISPLHF.